This T cell receptor beta chain derives from a study of T cells in localized non-small cell lung cancer. Study outcomes and limitations: Since sequencing was restricted to only one region of the tumor, intratumor heterogeneity remains a possibility. When the top 100 tumor clones were examined, a median approximately 54 of them also appeared in the adjacent lung, which was paired and uninvolved. The study found T cell clonality highest in uninvolved adjacent lung, above tumor. Blood T cell density predicted longer survival; adjacent-lung clonality, shorter.

For this clone: Its antigen is not identified.

Germline CDR1 MNHNS, CDR2 SASEGT. The junction had 2 bases not matched to a gene; V was cut back by 7 bases and J by 2 bases. The CDR3 covers 13 residues. Assay: immunoSEQ multiplex PCR; the TCRdb copy retains only in-frame clones and omits some. The table includes some 140,000 clones, around 90% detected once. The J gene is TRBJ1-1, the V gene TRBV6-1; 9 bases match TRBD1. The source is a female donor over 55 with stage I lung adenocarcinoma. Sample: peripheral blood, taken before any cancer treatment. Written as DNA, the CDR3 is TGTGCCAGCAAGGGACAGGGCAACACTGAAGCTTTCTTT. Translating it yields CASKGQGNTEAFF.